This TCR beta chain was observed in a study of cytomegalovirus exposure and HLA in healthy donors. The PCR made use of 60 Vbeta and 13 Jbeta primers. Sequencing used immunoSEQ multiplex PCR; TCRdb keeps in-frame clones, though not all of them. Of some 85,000 clones in the sample, approximately 76% are singletons; the top ten hold just over 1.4%. The ends were cut back, 0 bases at V and 3 bases at J, with 12 bases in the middle. The CDR3 sequence is 16 residues long. Germline CDR1 and CDR2: SNHLY and FYNNEI. The V and J genes are TRBV2 and TRBJ2-1, with D maybe TRBD1 (6 bases). The sequenced sample was PBMCs. The origin of this receptor is a male donor in good health and CMV-seronegative. CDR3 amino acids: CASSEALAGVYNEQFF. The CDR3 nucleotides read TGTGCCAGCAGTGAAGCGCTGGCAGGGGTCTACAATGAGCAGTTCTTC.